Sequencing of this TCR beta chain was carried out in a study of T cell changes during pregnancy in multiple sclerosis. The germline CDR1 and CDR2 sequences are SGHNT and YYREEE (reference sequence). The V gene lost 2 bases and the J gene lost 1 base, with 6 bases spanning the gap. CDR3 size: 14 residues. The repertoire was sequenced with immunoSEQ multiplex PCR; TCRdb's copy has only in-frame clones and lacks some. The sample records approximately 53,000 clones, 85% to 95% being singletons. The specimen comprised CD4+ T cells from peripheral blood mononuclear cells, sampled before pregnancy. This TCR derives from a female donor with multiple sclerosis, enrolled in a pregnancy study. This sequence joins TRBV5-4 and TRBJ2-2; perhaps TRBD1 as D (5 bases). As DNA, the CDR3 is TGTGCCAGCAGCTTTGGACAGAACACCGGGGAGCTGTTTTTT. Encoded protein: CASSFGQNTGELFF. Combining the CDR3 with reference TRBV5-4 and TRBJ2-2 gives the whole variable domain ETGVTQSPTHLIKTRGQQVTLRCSSQSGHNTVSWYQQALGQGPQFIFQYYREEENGRGNFPPRFSGLQFPNYSSELNVNALELDDSALYLCASSFGQNTGELFFGEGSRLTVL.